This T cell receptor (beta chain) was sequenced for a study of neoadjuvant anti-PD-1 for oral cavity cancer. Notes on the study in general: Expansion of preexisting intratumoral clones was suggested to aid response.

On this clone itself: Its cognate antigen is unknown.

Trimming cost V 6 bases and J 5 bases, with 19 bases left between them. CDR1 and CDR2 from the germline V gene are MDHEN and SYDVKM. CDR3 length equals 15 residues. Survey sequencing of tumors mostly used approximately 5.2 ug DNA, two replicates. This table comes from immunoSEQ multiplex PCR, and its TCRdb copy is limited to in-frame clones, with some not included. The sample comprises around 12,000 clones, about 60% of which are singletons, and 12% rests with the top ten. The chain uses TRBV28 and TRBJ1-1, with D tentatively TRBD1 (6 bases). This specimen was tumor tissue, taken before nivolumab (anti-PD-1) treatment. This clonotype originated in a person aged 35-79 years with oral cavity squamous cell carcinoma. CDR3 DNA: TGTGCCAGCAGCCCATATCAGGGGATAGGGACTGAAGCTTTCTTT. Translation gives CASSPYQGIGTEAFF. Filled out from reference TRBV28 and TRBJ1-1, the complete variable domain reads DVKVTQSSRYLVKRTGEKVFLECVQDMDHENMFWYRQDPGLGLRLIYFSYDVKMKEKGDIPEGYSVSREKKERFSLILESASTNQTSMYLCASSPYQGIGTEAFFGQGTRLTVV.